One and the same sample provided the 32 T cell receptor beta chains below, sequenced in a study of T cells after yellow fever vaccination (dated by TCRdb to between 2017 and 2020). The treatment or condition label for this specimen denotes: live attenuated yellow fever vaccine strain. Library prep was done by 5' RACE. TCRdb lists the instrument as Illumina HiSeq 2500. TCRdb cleaned the public reads at Q25 with fastp, built clones with MiXCR and kept in-frame beta chains. All rows with the same CDR3 protein become a single entry with the most common DNA and genes. The sample table shows 60,000 to 85,000 distinct CDR3 sequences, and 6.5% are seen once. Clones ranked in the top ten supply 37% of the sample. This specimen consisted of CD8+ T cells sorted from PBMCs, obtained roughly seven weeks after the first yellow fever vaccination. These receptors all stem from a man younger than 30 who received the YFV17D yellow fever vaccine.

This clonotype was observed many times. The chain employs TRBV29-1 and TRBJ2-3; D not resolved. Deletions cut 4 bases from V and 3 bases from J, with 14 bases between. CDR1 and CDR2 (germline): SQVTM, ANQGSEA. This CDR3 has 14 residues. CDR3 sequence reads: CSVVGIKVTDTQYF. The CDR3 DNA reads as TGCAGCGTTGTAGGGATTAAGGTGACAGATACGCAGTATTTT.

This clonotype appeared many times. The genes are TRBV4-1 and TRBJ1-1; D is perhaps TRBD1 (5 bases). Germline loops: CDR1 MGHRA, CDR2 YSYEKL. CDR3 length: 14 residues. V dropped 4 bases and J dropped 1 base, with 10 bases sitting between them. CDR3: CASSRPGENTEAFF. CDR3 bases: TGCGCCAGCAGCCGCCCGGGGGAGAACACTGAAGCTTTCTTT.

CDR3 DNA sequence: TGTGCCAGCAGCAAGGGCCGGGACAGGGAGAGCAATCAGCCCCAGCATTTT. Its translation: CASSKGRDRESNQPQHF. The rearrangement uses TRBV21-1 and TRBJ1-5; the table gives TRBD1 as D, unverified against the DNA. TRBV21-1 is a pseudogene. The CDR3 consists of 17 residues.

This clonotype was recorded at least ten times. This rearrangement joins TRBV5-1 to TRBJ2-1, with TRBD2 identical over 9 bases. Unmatched junction bases numbered 5, after V lost 0 bases and J lost 7 bases. The CDR3 has 15 amino acids. CDR1 and CDR2 (germline): SGHRS, YFSETQ. CDR3 protein: CASSLVGSGGNEQFF. CDR3 DNA sequence: TGCGCCAGCAGCTTGGTCGGTAGCGGGGGAAATGAGCAGTTCTTC.

About this clonotype itself: At one end, the junction sequence differs from germline, possibly due to a read error. This chain connects TRBV4-2 to TRBJ2-1; D gene uncertain. CDR1 and CDR2 (germline): LGHNA, YNFKEQ. The CDR3 extends over 14 amino acids. The CDR3 loop is CARSPPVQHNEQFF. The CDR3 nucleotides are TGTGCCAGGAGCCCCCCGGTACAGCACAATGAGCAGTTCTTC.

This clonotype has a count of ten or more. This chain links TRBV7-8 with TRBJ2-1; D is unclear. V was cut by 0 bases and J by 7 bases, with 7 bases left in between. The CDR3 is 13 residues long. The germline CDR1 and CDR2 sequences are SGHVS and FQNEAQ. This chain's CDR3 is CASSLAGFNEQFF. CDR3 sequence (DNA): TGTGCCAGCAGCTTAGCAGGGTTTAATGAGCAGTTCTTC.

This clonotype was seen at least ten times. This chain connects TRBV6-2 or TRBV6-3 to TRBJ2-1, with D unclear. This CDR3 spans 12 amino acids. Looked up from germline, CDR1 is MNHEY and CDR2 is SVGEGT. Trimming took 6 bases from V and 6 from J, leaving 9 bases between them. The CDR3 here is CASSFFGNEQFF. As DNA, the CDR3 is TGTGCCAGCAGCTTCTTCGGCAATGAGCAGTTCTTC.

The table lists this clonotype with a few counts. This rearrangement joins TRBV12-3 or TRBV12-4 to TRBJ1-2; D may be TRBD1 (5 bases). The CDR3 runs to 15 residues. V lost 9 bases, J lost 4 bases, and 21 bases lay in between. The CDR3 sequence is CASFAGDRPSYGYTF. The DNA of the CDR3 is TGTGCCAGTTTCGCGGGTGACAGACCCTCCTATGGCTACACCTTC.

There are many counts of this clonotype. This sequence joins TRBV6-2 or TRBV6-3 and TRBJ2-3, with unresolved D. There are 14 residues in the CDR3. Trimming took off 7 bases at V and 4 bases at J, with 15 bases between the two ends. The V gene's germline CDR1 is MNHEY and CDR2 SVGEGT. The CDR3 sequence is CASTVTLLADTQYF. CDR3 DNA: TGTGCCAGCACCGTGACACTTCTCGCAGATACGCAGTATTTT.

This clonotype was observed a handful of times. The chain has TRBV12-3 or TRBV12-4 and TRBJ1-1; D ambiguous. The CDR3 extends over 15 amino acids. V lost 4 bases and J 3 bases, leaving 15 bases between the germline ends. Written as DNA, the CDR3 is TGTGCCAGCAGTTGGCAAACCGGACTGGACACTGAAGCTTTCTTT. Its translation: CASSWQTGLDTEAFF.

This clonotype was seen repeatedly, ten times or more. The chain uses TRBV4-1 and TRBJ2-7; no clear D. Germline CDR1 is MGHRA and CDR2 is YSYEKL. The germline V and J ends were trimmed by 1 base and 4 bases, with 11 bases remaining between them. This CDR3 region has 14 residues. Here the CDR3 reads CASSQVGMGYEQYF. The CDR3 DNA follows: TGCGCCAGCAGCCAAGTAGGCATGGGGTACGAGCAGTACTTC.

There are many counts of this clonotype. The chain has TRBV7-9 and TRBJ2-7; 10 nucleotides agree with TRBD1. Germline CDR1 and CDR2: SEHNR and FQNEAQ (reference sequence). The CDR3 is 14 residues long. J lost 3 bases, V lost 4 bases, and 3 bases had no gene match. CDR3 DNA sequence: TGTGCCAGCAGCTCGACAGGGGGCCTCTACGAGCAGTACGTC. Its protein product is CASSSTGGLYEQYV.

This clonotype has a count of ten or more. This chain links TRBV4-1 with TRBJ1-5; 8 bases agree with TRBD1. CDR1 and CDR2 (germline): MGHRA, YSYEKL. CDR3 size: 16 residues. The ends lost 4 bases at V and 3 bases at J; junction bases unmatched: 8. CDR3 in DNA: TGCGCCAGCAGCCCTCCCGGGACAGGATTCAATCAGCCCCAGCATTTT. Amino acids: CASSPPGTGFNQPQHF.

This chain uses TRBV7-9 with TRBJ2-7, with D possibly being TRBD1 (5 bases). V lost 4 bases and J lost 3, with 22 bases in between. This CDR3 is built from 17 residues. Germline-derived CDR1 and CDR2 are SEHNR and FQNEAQ (reference sequence). CDR3 coding DNA: TGTGCCAGCAGCTCCCAAAGGGTTCCAGGGCGCGTCTACGAGCAGTACTTC. This encodes CASSSQRVPGRVYEQYF.

This clonotype occurred a few times. This chain joins TRBV4-1 and TRBJ1-5, with 7 bases matching TRBD1. Per the germline V gene, CDR1 is MGHRA and CDR2 is YSYEKL. Trimming took 1 base from V and 7 from J; bases not matched to a gene: 4. The CDR3 has 14 amino acids. CDR3 amino acids: CASSQGTGGQPQHF. CDR3 sequence (DNA): TGCGCCAGCAGCCAAGGGACAGGAGGACAGCCCCAGCATTTT.

This sequence joins TRBV9 and TRBJ2-3; maybe TRBD1 (6 bases). Trimming stripped 1 base from V and 4 bases from J, with 13 bases between. The CDR3 has 15 amino acids. Germline V gives CDR1 SGDLS, CDR2 YYNGEE. CDR3 DNA: TGTGCCAGCAGCGTAATTGGGGGCCCCTCAGATACGCAGTATTTT. Translation gives CASSVIGGPSDTQYF.

This clonotype came up a few times. This chain connects TRBV29-1 to TRBJ2-2; 9 nucleotides agree with TRBD2. Germline CDR1 reads SQVTM; CDR2 reads ANQGSEA. CDR3 size: 13 residues. After removal of 7 bases from V and 1 base from J, the junction contained 1 base not matched to a gene. In nucleotides, the CDR3 is TGCAGCGGAGCGGGGGGGAACACCGGGGAGCTGTTTTTT. Protein: CSGAGGNTGELFF.

The chain employs TRBV12-5 and TRBJ1-5; 7 bases agree with TRBD1. CDR3 length: 18 amino acids. The germline V gene has CDR1 LGHNT and CDR2 FRNRAP. V dropped 7 bases and J dropped 7; count of bases not matched to a gene: 22. The CDR3 DNA is TGTGCTAGTGTCGCCGCAGGGGGTCCTCCTCCTAATGGCCAGCCCCAGCATTTT. It yields the protein CASVAAGGPPPNGQPQHF.

Ten or more counts support this clonotype. The chain employs TRBV6-1 and TRBJ2-3; D is unresolved. V was cut by 4 bases and J by 2 bases, with 16 bases left in between. The CDR3 contains 16 residues. Germline CDR1 and CDR2: MNHNS and SASEGT. The CDR3 DNA reads TGTGCCAGCAGTGCCGCCGACGGACGATTCACAGATACGCAGTATTTT. Amino acid sequence: CASSAADGRFTDTQYF.

This clonotype was counted at least ten times. The chain is built from TRBV7-2 and TRBJ2-1; no clear D. Trimming shortened V by 8 bases and J by 3 bases, and 17 bases separated the two germline ends. Looked up from germline, CDR1 is SGHTA and CDR2 is FQGNSA. This CDR3 contains 15 residues. CDR3 nucleotide sequence: TGTGCCAGCTCTCCCGGGCCAACAATCTACAATGAGCAGTTCTTC. As protein: CASSPGPTIYNEQFF.

This clonotype was found a few times. The chain has TRBV19 and TRBJ2-7, with D perhaps matching TRBD2 (6 bases). The CDR3 is 13 amino acids. Looked up from germline, CDR1 is LNHDA and CDR2 is SQIVND (reference sequence). V gave up 5 bases and J gave up 3 bases, with 11 bases separating them. In DNA form, the CDR3 reads TGTGCCAGTAGTCCGAGGGACTTCTACGAGCAGTACTTC. Its translation: CASSPRDFYEQYF.

This clonotype has a handful of counts. The chain is built from TRBV9 and TRBJ2-2; 7 positions agree with TRBD1. The CDR3 is 16 amino acids. V lost 4 bases, J lost 1 base, and 7 bases stayed unmatched. From germline, CDR1 is SGDLS and CDR2 YYNGEE. CDR3 DNA: TGTGCCAGCAGCCCACGAAGGGGGCAGAACACCGGGGAGCTGTTTTTT. Encoded protein: CASSPRRGQNTGELFF.

This chain connects TRBV7-9 to TRBJ1-1; D unclear. V lost 1 base and J lost 1, with 7 bases in between. CDR1 SEHNR and CDR2 FQNEAQ come from the germline V gene (reference sequence). The CDR3 consists of 14 residues. CDR3 nucleotides: TGTGCCAGCAGCTTAGTACAGCAGAACACTGAAGCTTTCTTT. This encodes CASSLVQQNTEAFF.

The chain combines TRBV11-2 with TRBJ2-6, with D uncertain. Germline CDR1 SGHAT, CDR2 FQNNGV. The CDR3 totals 15 residues. With 1 base removed from V and 0 bases from J, the gap between germline ends came to 4 bases. This CDR3 reads CASSLGDSGANVLTF. CDR3 bases: TGTGCCAGCAGCTTAGGGGACTCTGGGGCCAACGTCCTGACTTTC.

This clonotype showed up just a few times. This chain links TRBV18 with TRBJ2-5; D might be TRBD1 (6 bases). Looked up from germline, CDR1 is KGHSH and CDR2 is LQKENI. Trimming took off 6 bases at V and 1 base at J, with 15 bases between the two ends. This CDR3 is built from 15 residues. In DNA, the CDR3 is TGTGCCAGCTCTCTCGGACAGAAACTCCAAGAGACCCAGTACTTC. As protein: CASSLGQKLQETQYF.

The sample holds many counts of this clonotype. V is TRBV7-2 and J is TRBJ2-1; D unresolved. The V end was cut by 2 bases, the J end by 1 base, with 15 bases between. CDR3 length: 17 residues. The germline CDR1 and CDR2 sequences are SGHTA and FQGNSA. The CDR3 DNA follows: TGTGCCAGCAGCTTAACTCCCGGCTTGCCTTCCTACAATGAGCAGTTCTTC. Translation: CASSLTPGLPSYNEQFF.

The J gene is TRBJ1-5, the V gene TRBV4-1; TRBD1 is a possible D gene (6 bases). Germline CDR1 reads MGHRA; CDR2 reads YSYEKL. Trimming pared 3 bases from V and 2 bases from J, leaving 17 bases between. This CDR3 has 17 amino acids. For the CDR3, the DNA is TGCGCCAGCAGCCAGGCCGGGACACGGAATCGCAATCAGCCCCAGCATTTT. Encoded protein: CASSQAGTRNRNQPQHF.

This clonotype was detected ten times or more. J is TRBJ2-3 and V is TRBV27; D uncertain. The length of the CDR3 is 14 residues. With 5 bases removed from V and 4 bases from J, the gap between germline ends came to 13 bases. Germline V CDR1 and CDR2: MNHEY, SMNVEV (reference sequence). DNA for the CDR3: TGTGCCAGCAGTCGCGACACCTCCTCAGATACGCAGTATTTT. Translation gives CASSRDTSSDTQYF.

This clonotype was seen repeatedly, ten times or more. CDR3 coding DNA: TGCGCCAGCAGCTTGGGCCAGGGCGTTAGCTCCTACAATGAGCAGTTCTTC. Translation: CASSLGQGVSSYNEQFF. The chain combines TRBV5-1 with TRBJ2-1; a possible D gene is TRBD1 (5 bases). V was trimmed by 0 bases and J by 0 bases, leaving 13 bases between them. From germline, CDR1 is SGHRS and CDR2 YFSETQ. This CDR3 has 17 amino acids. Variable domain in full (rest from reference TRBV5-1 and TRBJ2-1): KAGVTQTPRYLIKTRGQQVTLSCSPISGHRSVSWYQQTPGQGLQFLFEYFSETQRNKGNFPGRFSGRQFSNSRSEMNVSTLELGDSALYLCASSLGQGVSSYNEQFFGPGTRLTVL.

This clonotype was counted at least ten times. The chain combines TRBV4-1 with TRBJ2-1, with D unresolved. Germline CDR1 and CDR2: MGHRA and YSYEKL. The CDR3 extends over 12 amino acids. Between the trimmed V and J ends, which lost 4 bases and 11 bases, there was a span of 12 bases. This CDR3 reads CASSLDLGKQFF. DNA of the CDR3: TGCGCCAGCAGCCTAGACTTAGGAAAGCAGTTCTTC.

Ten or more counts support this clonotype. The rearrangement joins TRBV9 to TRBJ2-7, with 8 bases aligning to TRBD1. Germline V lookup: CDR1 SGDLS, CDR2 YYNGEE. This CDR3 spans 14 amino acids. Germline trimming cut 4 bases from V and 9 bases from J; bases unmatched to any gene: 12. In DNA, the CDR3 is TGTGCCAGCAGCAACCGAGACAGGGGTCGGGGGCAGTACGTC. This encodes CASSNRDRGRGQYV.

This clonotype came up many times. The gene calls are TRBV10-3 and TRBJ1-4; 8 bases are a match to TRBD1. The CDR3 contains 13 residues. With 7 bases clipped from V and 8 bases from J, the junction kept 6 bases outside the gene matches. Germline V CDR1 and CDR2: ENHRY, SYGVKD. The CDR3 protein is CAIMDREQEKLFF. DNA for the CDR3: TGTGCCATCATGGACAGGGAGCAGGAAAAACTGTTTTTT.